This T cell receptor beta chain was captured by sequencing in a study of blood T cell repertoires in COVID-19. The CDR3 covers 14 residues. J was trimmed by 6 bases and V by 8 bases; bases with no gene match: 5. CDR1 is KGHSH, CDR2 LQKENI, per germline. The method was immunoSEQ multiplex PCR; TCRdb's version includes in-frame clones alone and lacks a portion of them. The sample has 140,000 to 150,000 clones, approximately 80% seen once. This chain uses TRBV18 with TRBJ2-1; TRBD1 aligns across 12 bases. The receptor was isolated from a woman in her fifties or sixties with acute or convalescent COVID-19. Material: peripheral blood. The CDR3 DNA reads TGTGCCAGCACGGGACAGGGGGCTGTCAATGAGCAGTTCTTC. It yields the protein CASTGQGAVNEQFF.